These 13 T cell receptor beta chains came from one sample sequenced in a study of OX40 agonist ivuxolimab in advanced cancers. The repertoire was sequenced with immunoSEQ multiplex PCR; TCRdb's copy has only in-frame clones and lacks some. Of about 58,000 clones listed, roughly 80% are singletons. The specimen comprised CD4+ or CD8+ T cells sorted from blood, sampled in a trial of the OX40 agonist ivuxolimab. These receptors were collected from an adult with an advanced solid tumor such as melanoma, head and neck, liver or kidney cancer.

This rearrangement joins TRBV10-2 to TRBJ1-2; 12 bases agree with TRBD1. The CDR3 has 13 residues. V was pared by 6 bases and J by 10 bases, with 6 bases of the junction left unmatched. Per germline, CDR1 WSHSY and CDR2 SAAADI. The CDR3 is CASRGTGGLSYTF. CDR3 nucleotide sequence: TGCGCCAGCAGGGGGACAGGGGGCTTGTCCTACACCTTC.

The chain joins TRBV15 to TRBJ2-2; D perhaps matches TRBD1 (5 bases). Trimming pared 0 bases from V and 12 bases from J, leaving 8 bases between. CDR3 length: 12 amino acids. CDR1 is LNHNV and CDR2 is YYDKDF in the germline V gene (reference sequence). The CDR3 nucleotides read TGTGCCACCAGCAGAGATAGGGGAAAGCTGTTTTTT. Translating gives CATSRDRGKLFF.

The J gene is TRBJ2-5, the V gene TRBV7-3; no reliable D call. Germline V gene lookup returns CDR1 SGHTA and CDR2 FQGTGA. The CDR3 is 13 amino acids. Between the trimmed V and J ends, which lost 0 bases and 2 bases, there was a span of 4 bases. CDR3 in amino acids: CASSLTWQETQYF. The CDR3, as DNA: TGTGCCAGCAGCTTAACATGGCAAGAGACCCAGTACTTC.

V gene TRBV28 combines with J gene TRBJ2-7, with TRBD2 matching 14 bases. This CDR3 has 16 residues. V shed 5 bases and J 3 bases; nucleotides not matched to a gene: 6. The V gene's germline CDR1 is MDHEN and CDR2 SYDVKM. The CDR3 loop reads CASSLIGTSGSYEQYF. CDR3 bases: TGTGCCAGCAGTCTAATCGGGACTAGCGGGAGCTACGAGCAGTACTTC.

The V call is TRBV5-5, the J call TRBJ2-1; 9 bases agree with TRBD1. CDR3 size: 17 residues. Germline-derived CDR1 and CDR2 are SGHKS and YYEKEE (reference sequence). J lost 4 bases, V lost 4 bases, and 12 bases had no gene match. CDR3: CASSERDRALGYNEQFF. Here the CDR3 DNA reads TGTGCCAGCAGCGAACGGGACAGGGCGCTCGGGTACAATGAGCAGTTCTTC. Drawing the rest from reference TRBV5-5 and TRBJ2-1, the complete variable domain is DAGVTQSPTHLIKTRGQQVTLRCSPISGHKSVSWYQQVLGQGPQFIFQYYEKEERGRGNFPDRFSARQFPNYSSELNVNALLLGDSALYLCASSERDRALGYNEQFFGPGTRLTVL.

The V and J genes are TRBV28 and TRBJ2-2, with TRBD1 matching 7 bases. V lost 3 bases and J lost 4; bases outside the gene matches: 11. Germline V lookup: CDR1 MDHEN, CDR2 SYDVKM. The CDR3 sequence is 17 residues long. CDR3 in DNA: TGTGCCAGCAGTTTTGGTCAGGGGGAAACTATCACCGGGGAGCTGTTTTTT. Amino acids: CASSFGQGETITGELFF.

The chain recombines TRBV7-2 with TRBJ1-2; D is uncertain. Germline lookup yields CDR1 SGHTA and CDR2 FQGNSA. This CDR3 is 14 amino acids long. V lost 1 base and J lost 0, with 6 bases in between. CDR3 DNA sequence: TGTGCCAGCAGCTTAGATTTGGCTAACTATGGCTACACCTTC. As protein: CASSLDLANYGYTF.

This clone was found a few times. The chain employs TRBV15 and TRBJ2-7, with D tentatively TRBD1 or TRBD2 (5 bases each). This CDR3 region has 15 residues. The V end was cut by 0 bases, the J end by 4 bases, with 13 bases between. The germline V gene encodes CDR1 LNHNV and CDR2 YYDKDF (reference sequence). The CDR3 DNA follows: TGTGCCACCAGCAGAGATTGGGGGACCCAATACGAGCAGTACTTC. Amino acid sequence: CATSRDWGTQYEQYF. The variable domain in full, with the rest retrieved from reference TRBV15 and TRBJ2-7, is DAMVIQNPRYQVTQFGKPVTLSCSQTLNHNVMYWYQQKSSQAPKLLFHYYDKDFNNEADTPDNFQSRRPNTSFCFLDIRSPGLGDTAMYLCATSRDWGTQYEQYFGPGTRLTVT.

This clone was seen only once. The chain combines TRBV10-3 with TRBJ2-2, with TRBD2 matching 7 bases. This CDR3 is 14 amino acids long. The germline CDR1 and CDR2 sequences are ENHRY and SYGVKD. The J segment lost 7 bases and the V segment lost 0 bases, leaving 2 bases of the junction unmatched. The chain's CDR3 is CAISESGRDGELFF. The CDR3 DNA reads TGTGCCATCAGTGAGTCGGGGAGGGACGGGGAGCTGTTTTTT.

To note about this clone: Other DNA sequences in this specimen translate into the identical CDR3. The chain employs TRBV28 and TRBJ2-7; TRBD2 matches at 11 bases. The J segment lost 0 bases and the V segment lost 4 bases, leaving 5 bases of the junction unmatched. Germline values: CDR1 MDHEN, CDR2 SYDVKM. The CDR3 contains 16 residues. In nucleotides, the CDR3 is TGTGCCAGCAGTTCAACAACTAGCGGGGGCTCCTACGAGCAGTACTTC. It codes for CASSSTTSGGSYEQYF.

The rearrangement joins TRBV11-3 to TRBJ2-3; tentatively, D is TRBD1 (6 bases). Germline V lookup: CDR1 SGHNT, CDR2 YENEEA. The CDR3 extends over 14 amino acids. V lost 3 bases to trimming and J lost 0 bases, with 7 bases between them. The CDR3 coding sequence is TGTGCCAGCAGCTTCGGACAGAGCACAGATACGCAGTATTTT. Translated, it gives CASSFGQSTDTQYF.

This rearrangement joins TRBV7-9 to TRBJ1-4; D call uncertain. This CDR3 is built from 13 residues. Deletions cut 3 bases from V and 5 bases from J, with 7 bases between. Germline CDR1 is SEHNR and CDR2 is FQNEAQ (reference sequence). CDR3: CASSLDPNEKLFF. The CDR3 region has the DNA TGTGCCAGCAGCTTGGATCCGAATGAAAAACTGTTTTTT. Full variable domain (missing parts from reference TRBV7-9 and TRBJ1-4): DTGVSQNPRHKITKRGQNVTFRCDPISEHNRLYWYRQTLGQGPEFLTYFQNEAQLEKSRLLSDRFSAERPKGSFSTLEIQRTEQGDSAMYLCASSLDPNEKLFFGSGTQLSVL.

As for this clone: At the DNA level, this CDR3 is encoded by other sequences in the same sample as well. This chain connects TRBV5-6 to TRBJ1-5; 8 bases map to TRBD1. Trimming took 8 bases from V and 7 from J; bases not matched to a gene: 14. The CDR3 contains 15 residues. CDR1 and CDR2 (germline): SGHDT, YYEEEE. CDR3 nucleotides: TGTGCCAGTAGGCAGGTAACAGGGGGGCGGCAGCCCCAGCATTTT. This translates into CASRQVTGGRQPQHF.